This TCR beta chain was documented in a study of OX40 agonist ivuxolimab in advanced cancers. Overall study: Head and neck, renal cell, melanoma or hepatocellular carcinoma were the cancers that dose-escalation patients had.

The assay was immunoSEQ multiplex PCR, and TCRdb's table has in-frame clones only and misses some. Here the sample spans about 35,000 clones, over 80% being singletons. Trimming removed 0 bases at V and 10 bases at J, with 16 bases between. Per germline, CDR1 MNHEY and CDR2 SMNVEV (reference sequence). The CDR3 spans 15 residues. In this sample, this clone is medium-sized (0.01 to 0.1%). The sequence was collected from an adult with an advanced solid tumor such as melanoma, head and neck, liver or kidney cancer. The chain links TRBV27 to TRBJ2-1, with a possible D match to TRBD2 (6 bases). The sample here was CD4+ or CD8+ T cells sorted from blood, taken in a trial of the OX40 agonist ivuxolimab. CDR3 DNA: TGTGCCAGCAGTTTATCCGGCCGGGGTAGCGGAGAGCAGTTCTTC. Translating gives CASSLSGRGSGEQFF.